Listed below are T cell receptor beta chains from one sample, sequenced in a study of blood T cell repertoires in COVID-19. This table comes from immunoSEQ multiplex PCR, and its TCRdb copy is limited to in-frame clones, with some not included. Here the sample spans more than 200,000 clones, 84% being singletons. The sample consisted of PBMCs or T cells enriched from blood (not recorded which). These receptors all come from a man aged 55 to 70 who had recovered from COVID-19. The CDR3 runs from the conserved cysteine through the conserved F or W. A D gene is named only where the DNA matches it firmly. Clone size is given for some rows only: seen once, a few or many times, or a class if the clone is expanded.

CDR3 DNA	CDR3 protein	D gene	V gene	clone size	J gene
TGTGCCAGCAAGGTAGAGGGCCGATTTACCGGGGAGCTGTTTTTT	CASKVEGRFTGELFF	.	TRBV2	.	TRBJ2-2
TGTGCCAGCAGTTTTGGACAGCCGTATGGCTACACCTTC	CASSFGQPYGYTF	.	TRBV12-3/TRBV12-4	.	TRBJ1-2
TGTGCCAGCAGCTCGTCGTACAGGGAGTGGAAAGATACGCAGTATTTT	CASSSSYREWKDTQYF	.	TRBV7-9	.	TRBJ2-3
TGTGCCAGCAGACCGGACAGGGATAATGAAAAACTGTTTTTT	CASRPDRDNEKLFF	TRBD1	TRBV11-2	.	TRBJ1-4
TGTGCCATCGGGACCGACAGGGTTAATTCACCCCTCCACTTT	CAIGTDRVNSPLHF	TRBD1	TRBV10-3	.	TRBJ1-6
TGTGCCAGTACCCCCGGAGGGCGAGGCAATCAGCCCCAGCATTTT	CASTPGGRGNQPQHF	.	TRBV19	.	TRBJ1-5
TGTGCCAGCAGTGAAGCAGGTGACACTTTCTCCTACGAGCAGTACTTC	CASSEAGDTFSYEQYF	.	TRBV2	.	TRBJ2-7
TGTGCCAGCAGTGAGACAGGGTACGGATCCTACGAGCAGTACTTC	CASSETGYGSYEQYF	TRBD1	TRBV28	once	TRBJ2-7
TGTGCCAGCAGCCAAGTAACTAGCGGGGGGGAGCAGTTCTTC	CASSQVTSGGEQFF	TRBD2	TRBV14	.	TRBJ2-1
TGTGCCGGGTCGGGACAGGGGGCGATATCTCTGTACTTC	CAGSGQGAISLYF	TRBD1	TRBV7-9	.	TRBJ2-7
TGCAGCGTTTCTGGCACTAACTATGGCTACACCTTC	CSVSGTNYGYTF	.	TRBV29-1	.	TRBJ1-2
TGTGCCAGCAGCCTCCGCGGACCCAGGGGGAATGAGCAGTTCTTC	CASSLRGPRGNEQFF	TRBD1	TRBV6-5	once	TRBJ2-1
TGTGCCATCAGTGAGGGGACTAGCGGGGGGAATATGGTATACAATGAGCAGTTCTTC	CAISEGTSGGNMVYNEQFF	TRBD2	TRBV10-3	.	TRBJ2-1
TGTGCCAGCAGCCGGACAGACGGCTATGGCTACACCTTC	CASSRTDGYGYTF	.	TRBV6-5	.	TRBJ1-2
TGTGCCAGCAGCTGGCCGAGGGGGATTAGCAATCAGCCCCAGCATTTT	CASSWPRGISNQPQHF	.	TRBV7-6	.	TRBJ1-5
TGTGCCAGCAGTGGCACCGGGACAGGGAGTATGAAGACCCAGTACTTC	CASSGTGTGSMKTQYF	TRBD1	TRBV6-1	.	TRBJ2-5
TGTGCCAGCAGCTACCGCCGGGACACCGGGGAGCTGTTTTTT	CASSYRRDTGELFF	.	TRBV5-8	.	TRBJ2-2
TGTGCCAGCAGCCAACGGGGGGCTAGGACTGAAGCTTTCTTT	CASSQRGARTEAFF	.	TRBV3-1/TRBV3-2	.	TRBJ1-1
TGTGCCAGCAGCTTATTCGGGGGTATAGGCGAGCAGTACTTC	CASSLFGGIGEQYF	.	TRBV7-9	.	TRBJ2-7
TGCACCGCGACGGGGGTTAACGCTGAAGCTTTCTTT	CTATGVNAEAFF	.	TRBV29-1	.	TRBJ1-1
TGCGCCAGCAGCATTCAGGACACCGGGGAGCTGTTTTTT	CASSIQDTGELFF	.	TRBV5-1	.	TRBJ2-2
TGCGCCAGCAGTGACACCGCCAGCTCCTACAATGAGCAGTTCTTC	CASSDTASSYNEQFF	.	TRBV10-1	.	TRBJ2-1
TGTGCCAGCAGCGCCGGGACAGGAACTTACGAGCAGTACTTC	CASSAGTGTYEQYF	TRBD1	TRBV7-9	.	TRBJ2-7
TGTGCCAGCAGCATCCGGACAGGGAGCACCGGGGAGCTGTTTTTT	CASSIRTGSTGELFF	TRBD1	TRBV9	.	TRBJ2-2
TGTGCCAGCAGCCAAGATCGAGGAATCCACTATGGCTACACCTTC	CASSQDRGIHYGYTF	.	TRBV3-1/TRBV3-2	.	TRBJ1-2
TGTGCCAGCAGCCTACAAGGGACAGGGGTTGAAAAACTGTTTTTT	CASSLQGTGVEKLFF	TRBD1	TRBV6-5	.	TRBJ1-4
TGTGCCAGCAGCTCCCGGGACACCGTATTGGAGACCCAGTACTTC	CASSSRDTVLETQYF	.	TRBV11-2	once	TRBJ2-5
TGTGCCAGCAGCTTAGGACAAAACACTGAAGCTTTCTTT	CASSLGQNTEAFF	.	TRBV7-2	.	TRBJ1-1
TGTGCCAGCGGGGGGGACAGGGGCTACGAGCAGTACTTC	CASGGDRGYEQYF	TRBD1	TRBV7-2	.	TRBJ2-7